Listed below are T cell receptor beta chains from one sample, sequenced in a study of PD-1 blockade in classical Hodgkin lymphoma. Assay: immunoSEQ multiplex PCR; the TCRdb copy retains only in-frame clones and omits some. The profile shows under 5,000 clones, over 75% of them singletons. The source material was peripheral blood mononuclear cells (PBMCs), sampled at baseline. The receptors come from a human donor with classical Hodgkin lymphoma. Each CDR3 is given with its conserved first and last residue. D genes are given only for firm matches. For some rows the clone size is stated as once, few or many, or as a class when expanded; others skip it.

j_gene	d_gene	v_gene	abundance	CDR3nt	CDR3aa
TRBJ1-1	TRBD1	TRBV5-1	few	TGCGCCAGCAGCTTGGACTGGACAGGGGATAAAGCTTTCTTT	CASSLDWTGDKAFF
TRBJ2-1	TRBD1	TRBV7-9	NA	TGTGCCAGCAGCTCTTTGGCCTCGGGACAGGGGCGTTTTAGCCATGAGCAGTTCTTC	CASSSLASGQGRFSHEQFF
TRBJ2-3	NA	TRBV7-9	NA	TGTGCCAGCAGCTTGATTCGAGATACGCAGTATTTT	CASSLIRDTQYF
TRBJ2-7	NA	TRBV7-2	once	TGTGCCAGCAGCTCTCTAACAGGGAACTACGAGCAGTACTTC	CASSSLTGNYEQYF
TRBJ2-5	NA	TRBV27	NA	TGTGCCAGCAGCGCACTAGGGGTTCCCGATGAGACCCAGTACTTC	CASSALGVPDETQYF
TRBJ2-3	TRBD2	TRBV2	NA	TGTGCCAGCTTGGGACTAGCGGGGGGACGAGATACGCAGTATTTT	CASLGLAGGRDTQYF
TRBJ2-5	TRBD2	TRBV11-2	NA	TGTGCCAGCAGCTTAGGTCATAGCGGGGTAGAGACCCAGTACTTC	CASSLGHSGVETQYF
TRBJ2-7	NA	TRBV5-1	once	TGCGCCAGCAGCTCACAGGGATCTCTCGAGCAGTACTTC	CASSSQGSLEQYF
TRBJ1-5	TRBD1	TRBV2	NA	TGTGCCAGCAGTGAACGCGGGACAGGCCTAAGCAATAGCAATCAGCCCCAGCATTTT	CASSERGTGLSNSNQPQHF
TRBJ2-1	NA	TRBV4-2	NA	TGTGCCAGCAGCCCATTTAGTCTGTCCTACAATGAGCAGTTCTTC	CASSPFSLSYNEQFF
TRBJ2-1	TRBD2	TRBV6-5	NA	TGTGCCAGCAGGGTAGCGGGGGCCACCTACAATGAGCAGTTCTTC	CASRVAGATYNEQFF
TRBJ2-5	TRBD1	TRBV5-8	NA	TGTGCCAGCAGCTACCGGACAGGGGGTCACCAAGAGACCCAGTACTTC	CASSYRTGGHQETQYF
TRBJ2-1	NA	TRBV25-1	hyperexpanded	TGTGCCAGCAGTGAAGACCGCGCCGAGACGTACAATGAGCAGTTCTTC	CASSEDRAETYNEQFF
TRBJ2-7	NA	TRBV6-5	NA	TGTGCCAGCAGTTACGGTGAACAGTACGAGCAGTACTTC	CASSYGEQYEQYF
TRBJ2-5	TRBD2	TRBV7-7	NA	TGTGCTAGCAGCGGGGACTCCCTAGGGACCCAGTACTTC	CASSGDSLGTQYF
TRBJ1-1	NA	TRBV5-1	NA	TGCGCCAGCAGCTTGGGAGGGAACACTGAAGCTTTCTTT	CASSLGGNTEAFF
TRBJ1-4	NA	TRBV19	NA	TGTGCCAGTAGAAATATCCTGACAGGCTGGAATGAAAAACTGTTTTTT	CASRNILTGWNEKLFF
TRBJ2-3	TRBD2	TRBV27	NA	TGTGCCAGCAGTTTCGGGGCTGCTAGCGGGCCTAGCACAGATACGCAGTATTTT	CASSFGAASGPSTDTQYF
TRBJ2-3	NA	TRBV7-9	NA	TGTGCCAGCATGGGGACTAGCACAGATACGCAGTATTTT	CASMGTSTDTQYF
TRBJ2-7	TRBD1	TRBV27	NA	TGTGCCAGCAGCCTAGGGACAGGGGCCTTCTACGAGCAGTACTTC	CASSLGTGAFYEQYF
TRBJ1-5	NA	TRBV7-2	NA	TGTGCCAGTTCGGCGGGATCCATCAATCAGCCCCAGCATTTT	CASSAGSINQPQHF
TRBJ1-1	NA	TRBV7-6	NA	TGTGCCAGCAGCTTAGGGGGTGTAACTGAAGCTTTCTTT	CASSLGGVTEAFF
TRBJ1-2	NA	TRBV4-3	NA	TGCGCCAGCAGCCAAGATAGAGGATATGGCTACACCTTC	CASSQDRGYGYTF
TRBJ1-1	NA	TRBV11-2	NA	TGTGCCAGCAGCTTAATGAGGAACACTGAAGCTTTCTTT	CASSLMRNTEAFF
TRBJ1-1	NA	TRBV28	once	TGTGCCAGCAGTTTAGGGGGGTCGGTCGCTTTCTTT	CASSLGGSVAFF
TRBJ2-2	NA	TRBV4-3	NA	TGCGCCAGCAGCCAAGATGACGGGCGGGTCACCGGGGAGCTGTTTTTT	CASSQDDGRVTGELFF
TRBJ2-7	NA	TRBV28	once	TGTGCCAGCAGTTTAGGGTACGAGCAGTACTTC	CASSLGYEQYF
TRBJ2-1	TRBD2	TRBV11-2	NA	TGTGCCAGCAGCTCAACTAGCGGGGGGTTCAATGAGCAGTTCTTC	CASSSTSGGFNEQFF
TRBJ2-3	NA	TRBV6-5	once	TGTGCCAGCAGTTACTCGGCCCCAGGATTCACAGATACGCAGTATTTT	CASSYSAPGFTDTQYF
TRBJ2-1	TRBD2	TRBV2	NA	TGTGCCATAAAGGGGCTAGCGGGCAATGAGCAGTTCTTC	CAIKGLAGNEQFF
TRBJ2-1	NA	TRBV6-1	NA	TGTGCCAGCAGTCCCCCCTCGAATGAGCAGTTCTTC	CASSPPSNEQFF
TRBJ2-3	TRBD1	TRBV4-2	NA	TGTGCCAGCAGCGCCCGACAGGGGTACACAGATACGCAGTATTTT	CASSARQGYTDTQYF
TRBJ2-3	TRBD2	TRBV29-1	NA	TGCAGCGTCCCGGGACTAGCGGGGGGGCTGACTAGCACAGATACGCAGTATTTT	CSVPGLAGGLTSTDTQYF
TRBJ1-5	NA	TRBV28	NA	TGTGCCAGCATGCGGATAGGGATTTCTCTCAATCAGCCCCAGCATTTT	CASMRIGISLNQPQHF
TRBJ2-7	NA	TRBV5-6	NA	TGTGCCAGCAGCTTGATCGGGGGCTACGAGCAGTACTTC	CASSLIGGYEQYF
TRBJ2-3	NA	TRBV11-1	NA	TGTGCCAGCAGCCAAATGCTTAAGGATTTCACGCAGTATTTT	CASSQMLKDFTQYF
TRBJ1-2	NA	TRBV5-1	NA	TGCGCCAGCAGATTCGAGGGGTTAAGCTATGGCTACACCTTC	CASRFEGLSYGYTF
TRBJ1-4	NA	TRBV7-9	NA	TGTGCCAGCAGCTCGCGGGCAACTAATGAAAAACTGTTTTTT	CASSSRATNEKLFF
TRBJ1-5	TRBD1	TRBV18	NA	TGTGCCAGCTCAGGACAGGGTTTTAATCAGCCCCAGCATTTT	CASSGQGFNQPQHF
TRBJ1-2	NA	TRBV27	NA	TGTGCCAGCAGTGTTGGACAAAACTATGGCTACACCTTC	CASSVGQNYGYTF
TRBJ2-7	NA	TRBV19	NA	TGTGCCAGTAGTATGGCGGGCCACGCCTACGAGCAGTACTTC	CASSMAGHAYEQYF
TRBJ1-2	TRBD1	TRBV9	NA	TGTGCCAGCAGCTCCCCCGTCGGGACAGGGTCGCCATCGTATGGCTACACCTTC	CASSSPVGTGSPSYGYTF
TRBJ2-1	TRBD2	TRBV7-9	NA	TGTGCCAGCAGGCCAACTAGCGGGGCATCCTACAATGAGCAGTTCTTC	CASRPTSGASYNEQFF
TRBJ1-2	NA	TRBV29-1	NA	TGCAGCGTTGGGGGGGACGGGGATAACTATGGCTACACCTTC	CSVGGDGDNYGYTF
TRBJ2-7	TRBD2	TRBV6-1	NA	TGTGCCAGCAGTGAAGAGGCGGCGGGGGAGTGGGCCTACGAGCAGTACTTC	CASSEEAAGEWAYEQYF
TRBJ2-5	NA	TRBV14	NA	TGTGCCAGCAGCCGGGGGGTCAGGGAGACCCAGTACTTC	CASSRGVRETQYF
TRBJ2-3	NA	TRBV18	NA	TGTGCCAGCTCATGGGGGGGACAAGATACGCAGTATTTT	CASSWGGQDTQYF
TRBJ2-7	NA	TRBV18	NA	TGTGCCAGCTCACAGGAATCCGGGACGGCCTCCTACGAGCAGTACTTC	CASSQESGTASYEQYF
TRBJ2-7	NA	TRBV28	NA	TGTGCCAGCAGTTTTACTGGGGTGGGTTACGAGCAGTACTTC	CASSFTGVGYEQYF
TRBJ2-1	TRBD1	TRBV28	NA	TGTGCCAGCAGAAAACCCATCAGGACAGGGGCGGATGAGCAGTTCTTC	CASRKPIRTGADEQFF
TRBJ1-2	TRBD1	TRBV5-1	NA	TGCGCCAGCAGCCCGGGACAGTTCGACTATGGCTACACCTTC	CASSPGQFDYGYTF
TRBJ2-1	TRBD2	TRBV28	NA	TGTGCCAGCAGTTTATTGCCAGCGGGAGGAGAGAATGAGCAGTTCTTC	CASSLLPAGGENEQFF
TRBJ2-2	NA	TRBV9	NA	TGTGCCAGCAGCGTCCAACCCACCGGGGAGCTGTTTTTT	CASSVQPTGELFF
TRBJ2-3	NA	TRBV5-1	NA	TGCGCCAGCAGCCCCCCAGGGGGGGGGCGCGGCACAGATACGCAGTATTTT	CASSPPGGGRGTDTQYF